Listed below are T cell receptor beta chains from one sample, sequenced in a study of blood T cell repertoires in COVID-19. TCRdb's copy holds only in-frame clones and misses some; the assay was immunoSEQ multiplex PCR. Here the sample spans around 230,000 clones, almost 85% being singletons. Input material: PBMCs or T cells enriched from blood (not recorded which). Every receptor here comes from a middle-aged man who had recovered from COVID-19. Both conserved end residues are part of each CDR3. The order of the fields is clone size, J gene, V gene, D gene, CDR3 protein, CDR3 DNA. D genes are given only for firm matches. Clone size appears in some rows only: once, few, many, or a class for an expanded clone.

clone_size: .; j_call: TRBJ2-2; v_call: TRBV11-2; d_call: .; cdr3_aa: CASSFYSKGELFF; cdr3_nt: TGTGCCAGCAGCTTTTATAGTAAGGGGGAGCTGTTTTTT
clone_size: .; j_call: TRBJ1-2; v_call: TRBV3-1/TRBV3-2; d_call: TRBD1; cdr3_aa: CASSQIAGTGRYYGYTF; cdr3_nt: TGTGCCAGCAGCCAAATCGCTGGGACAGGAAGGTACTATGGCTACACCTTC
clone_size: once; j_call: TRBJ2-7; v_call: TRBV6-4; d_call: .; cdr3_aa: CASSDPQGPYEQYF; cdr3_nt: TGTGCCAGCAGTGACCCCCAGGGCCCTTACGAGCAGTACTTC
clone_size: .; j_call: TRBJ2-2; v_call: TRBV12-2; d_call: .; cdr3_aa: CASRFLAGPFRGELFF; cdr3_nt: TGTGCAAGTCGCTTCCTAGCGGGCCCGTTCAGGGGGGAGCTGTTTTTT
clone_size: .; j_call: TRBJ2-1; v_call: TRBV14; d_call: TRBD2; cdr3_aa: CASSQLGRAQDEQFF; cdr3_nt: TGTGCCAGCAGCCAACTCGGGAGGGCCCAGGATGAGCAGTTCTTC
clone_size: once; j_call: TRBJ1-2; v_call: TRBV28; d_call: .; cdr3_aa: CASSFSSSNYGYTF; cdr3_nt: TGTGCCAGCAGTTTCTCCTCTTCTAACTATGGCTACACCTTC
clone_size: .; j_call: TRBJ1-2; v_call: TRBV27; d_call: .; cdr3_aa: CASSLDRRRYGYTF; cdr3_nt: TGTGCCAGCAGTTTAGACAGGCGACGCTATGGCTACACCTTC
clone_size: .; j_call: TRBJ2-1; v_call: TRBV11-2; d_call: .; cdr3_aa: CASRNSRRDNEQFF; cdr3_nt: TGTGCCAGCAGAAATAGTAGGAGGGACAATGAGCAGTTCTTC
clone_size: .; j_call: TRBJ2-2; v_call: TRBV3-1/TRBV3-2; d_call: .; cdr3_aa: CASSHTGDPGELFF; cdr3_nt: TGTGCCAGCAGCCATACAGGCGACCCCGGGGAGCTGTTTTTT
clone_size: .; j_call: TRBJ1-1; v_call: TRBV7-8; d_call: .; cdr3_aa: CASSLAWGRDTEAFF; cdr3_nt: TGTGCCAGCAGCTTAGCATGGGGGCGGGACACTGAAGCTTTCTTT
clone_size: .; j_call: TRBJ1-2; v_call: TRBV27; d_call: TRBD1; cdr3_aa: CASSSQTGGLFNYGYTF; cdr3_nt: TGTGCCAGCAGTTCTCAGACAGGGGGCCTTTTTAACTATGGCTACACCTTC
clone_size: .; j_call: TRBJ2-1; v_call: TRBV11-2; d_call: .; cdr3_aa: CASSFIASSYNEQFF; cdr3_nt: TGTGCCAGCAGCTTTATAGCGAGCTCCTACAATGAGCAGTTCTTC
clone_size: .; j_call: TRBJ2-7; v_call: TRBV5-4; d_call: .; cdr3_aa: CASSLASEQYF; cdr3_nt: TGTGCCAGCAGCTTGGCCTCCGAGCAGTACTTC
clone_size: .; j_call: TRBJ2-1; v_call: TRBV5-1; d_call: TRBD1; cdr3_aa: CASSGTGSDNEQFF; cdr3_nt: TGCGCCAGCAGCGGGACAGGTAGCGACAATGAGCAGTTCTTC
clone_size: .; j_call: TRBJ2-7; v_call: TRBV7-8; d_call: TRBD2; cdr3_aa: CASSLARTSGIRGSYEQYF; cdr3_nt: TGTGCCAGCAGCTTAGCTAGGACTAGCGGGATAAGGGGCTCCTACGAGCAGTACTTC
clone_size: .; j_call: TRBJ2-1; v_call: TRBV29-1; d_call: TRBD2; cdr3_aa: CSVEGTSGILGQFF; cdr3_nt: TGCAGCGTTGAAGGGACTAGCGGGATCCTAGGGCAGTTCTTC
clone_size: .; j_call: TRBJ1-4; v_call: TRBV18; d_call: .; cdr3_aa: CASSPLAGEKLFF; cdr3_nt: TGTGCCAGCTCACCGCTGGCAGGGGAAAAACTGTTTTTT
clone_size: .; j_call: TRBJ1-2; v_call: TRBV3-1/TRBV3-2; d_call: TRBD1; cdr3_aa: CASSQGGTWTGGVQGGYTF; cdr3_nt: TGTGCCAGCAGCCAAGGAGGTACTTGGACAGGGGGCGTCCAGGGTGGCTACACCTTC
clone_size: .; j_call: TRBJ1-6; v_call: TRBV6-1; d_call: .; cdr3_aa: CASSEDAEGYSPLHF; cdr3_nt: TGTGCCAGCAGTGAGGACGCCGAGGGCTATTCACCCCTCCACTTT
clone_size: .; j_call: TRBJ2-2; v_call: TRBV28; d_call: .; cdr3_aa: CASRREESGELFF; cdr3_nt: TGTGCCAGCAGGAGAGAAGAGTCCGGGGAGCTGTTTTTT
clone_size: once; j_call: TRBJ2-2; v_call: TRBV28; d_call: TRBD2; cdr3_aa: CASRSPPGGGRNTGELFF; cdr3_nt: TGTGCCAGCAGATCACCCCCCGGGGGGGGGAGGAACACCGGGGAGCTGTTTTTT
clone_size: .; j_call: TRBJ2-2; v_call: TRBV7-3; d_call: .; cdr3_aa: CASSLNTGTGELFF; cdr3_nt: TGTGCCAGCAGCTTAAATACGGGGACCGGGGAGCTGTTTTTT
clone_size: .; j_call: TRBJ1-1; v_call: TRBV6-2/TRBV6-3; d_call: .; cdr3_aa: CASSSNSKNTEAFF; cdr3_nt: TGTGCCAGCAGTTCCAACAGCAAGAACACTGAAGCTTTCTTT
clone_size: .; j_call: TRBJ1-5; v_call: TRBV19; d_call: TRBD1; cdr3_aa: CANPGQGAHGNQPQHF; cdr3_nt: TGTGCCAACCCCGGGCAGGGGGCCCATGGAAATCAGCCCCAGCATTTT
clone_size: .; j_call: TRBJ2-7; v_call: TRBV10-2; d_call: TRBD1; cdr3_aa: CASSETGQGYEQYF; cdr3_nt: TGCGCCAGCAGTGAGACGGGACAGGGCTACGAGCAGTACTTC
clone_size: once; j_call: TRBJ2-7; v_call: TRBV20-1; d_call: .; cdr3_aa: CSARDLLEQYF; cdr3_nt: TGCAGTGCTAGAGATCTTCTCGAGCAGTACTTC
clone_size: .; j_call: TRBJ2-4; v_call: TRBV19; d_call: TRBD2; cdr3_aa: CASTDPAGRTSGGGIQYF; cdr3_nt: TGTGCCAGTACCGACCCGGCCGGGAGGACTAGCGGCGGGGGCATTCAGTACTTC
clone_size: many; j_call: TRBJ2-5; v_call: TRBV7-2; d_call: TRBD1; cdr3_aa: CASSTRQGLYQETQYF; cdr3_nt: TGTGCCAGCAGCACCCGACAGGGGCTGTACCAAGAGACCCAGTACTTC
clone_size: .; j_call: TRBJ2-7; v_call: TRBV28; d_call: .; cdr3_aa: CASSFDRGARYEQYF; cdr3_nt: TGTGCCAGCAGTTTCGACCGGGGGGCGAGGTACGAGCAGTACTTC
clone_size: .; j_call: TRBJ1-2; v_call: TRBV28; d_call: TRBD1; cdr3_aa: CASSSPGTGPYGYTF; cdr3_nt: TGTGCCAGCAGTTCACCCGGGACAGGGCCCTATGGCTACACCTTC
clone_size: once; j_call: TRBJ1-1; v_call: TRBV19; d_call: .; cdr3_aa: CASKLDAGVNTEAFF; cdr3_nt: TGTGCCAGTAAGTTGGATGCAGGGGTGAACACTGAAGCTTTCTTT
clone_size: few; j_call: TRBJ2-3; v_call: TRBV27; d_call: .; cdr3_aa: CASSYPPDTQYF; cdr3_nt: TGTGCCAGCAGCTACCCCCCAGATACGCAGTATTTT
clone_size: once; j_call: TRBJ1-2; v_call: TRBV10-3; d_call: TRBD1; cdr3_aa: CAISEDRGAYGYTF; cdr3_nt: TGTGCCATCAGTGAGGACAGGGGGGCCTATGGCTACACCTTC
clone_size: once; j_call: TRBJ1-5; v_call: TRBV7-9; d_call: .; cdr3_aa: CASSPTGPQPQHF; cdr3_nt: TGTGCCAGCAGCCCAACGGGTCCTCAGCCCCAGCATTTT
clone_size: .; j_call: TRBJ2-3; v_call: TRBV11-2; d_call: .; cdr3_aa: CASRRGGGTDTQYF; cdr3_nt: TGTGCCAGCAGGAGAGGAGGGGGCACAGATACGCAGTATTTT
clone_size: .; j_call: TRBJ2-1; v_call: TRBV5-8; d_call: .; cdr3_aa: CASSPGRGGGDSEQFF; cdr3_nt: TGTGCCAGCAGCCCAGGCAGAGGCGGCGGGGATAGTGAGCAGTTCTTC
clone_size: .; j_call: TRBJ2-1; v_call: TRBV5-1; d_call: TRBD2; cdr3_aa: CASSLIAGSYNEQFF; cdr3_nt: TGCGCCAGCAGCTTGATAGCGGGTTCCTACAATGAGCAGTTCTTC
clone_size: .; j_call: TRBJ2-7; v_call: TRBV7-8; d_call: TRBD2; cdr3_aa: CASSFGLAGGPKEYEQYF; cdr3_nt: TGTGCCAGCAGCTTCGGACTAGCGGGAGGGCCGAAAGAATACGAGCAGTACTTC
clone_size: once; j_call: TRBJ2-7; v_call: TRBV2; d_call: TRBD2; cdr3_aa: CASTGTSGYEQYF; cdr3_nt: TGTGCCAGCACTGGGACTAGCGGCTACGAGCAGTACTTC
clone_size: few; j_call: TRBJ2-7; v_call: TRBV5-6; d_call: TRBD1; cdr3_aa: CASSPGTATSYEQYF; cdr3_nt: TGTGCCAGCAGCCCCGGGACAGCGACTTCCTACGAGCAGTACTTC
clone_size: .; j_call: TRBJ1-2; v_call: TRBV29-1; d_call: TRBD1; cdr3_aa: CSAGLGTVYGYTF; cdr3_nt: TGCAGCGCCGGGCTAGGGACAGTCTATGGCTACACCTTC
clone_size: .; j_call: TRBJ2-2; v_call: TRBV18; d_call: TRBD1; cdr3_aa: CASSPQGQGITGELFF; cdr3_nt: TGTGCCAGCTCACCGCAAGGACAGGGGATCACCGGGGAGCTGTTTTTT